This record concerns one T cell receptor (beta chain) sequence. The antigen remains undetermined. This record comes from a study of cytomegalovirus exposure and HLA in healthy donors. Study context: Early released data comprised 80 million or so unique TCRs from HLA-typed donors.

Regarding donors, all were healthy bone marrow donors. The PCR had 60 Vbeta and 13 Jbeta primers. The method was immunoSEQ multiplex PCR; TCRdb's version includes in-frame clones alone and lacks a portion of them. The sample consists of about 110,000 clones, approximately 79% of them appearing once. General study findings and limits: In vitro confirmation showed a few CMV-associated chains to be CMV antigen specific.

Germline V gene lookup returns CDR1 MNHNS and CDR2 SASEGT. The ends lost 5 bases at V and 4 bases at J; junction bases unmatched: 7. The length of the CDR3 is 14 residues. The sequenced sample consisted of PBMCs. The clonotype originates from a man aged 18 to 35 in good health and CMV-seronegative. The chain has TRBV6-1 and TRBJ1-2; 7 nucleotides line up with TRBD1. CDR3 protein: CASSSYRGSYGYTF. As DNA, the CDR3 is TGTGCCAGCAGTTCCTACAGGGGAAGCTATGGCTACACCTTC.